What follows are 2 T cell receptor beta chains derived from one specimen sequenced in a study of blood T cell repertoires in COVID-19. Profiling relied on immunoSEQ multiplex PCR, and the TCRdb table lists in-frame clones only, not all of them. The data contain roughly 200,000 clones, approximately 86% of them seen just once; the ten biggest clones take up 3% to 4.5%. The sequencing input was PBMCs or T cells enriched from blood (not recorded which). The receptors come from a woman aged 35 to 49 with acute COVID-19.

This clone appeared a single time. The chain couples TRBV19 to TRBJ2-7; 10 nucleotides line up with TRBD2. V lost 5 bases, J lost 6 bases, and 10 bases stayed unmatched. The CDR3 length is 15 residues. Germline values: CDR1 LNHDA, CDR2 SQIVND (reference sequence). CDR3 in DNA: TGTGCCAGTAGTCCCCTAGCGGGAGTGGCTGGCGAGCAGTACTTC. Amino acid sequence: CASSPLAGVAGEQYF.

The chain is built from TRBV28 and TRBJ2-3; D perhaps matches TRBD2 (6 bases). V was pared by 9 bases and J by 7 bases, with 11 bases between. From germline, CDR1 is MDHEN and CDR2 SYDVKM. CDR3 size: 11 residues. CDR3 residues: CASMGTYTQYF. DNA for the CDR3: TGTGCCAGTATGGGGACTTATACGCAGTATTTT.